These 18 T cell receptor beta chains were all obtained from the same sample, sequenced in a study of blood T cell repertoires in COVID-19. The protocol was immunoSEQ multiplex PCR, while the TCRdb copy is restricted to in-frame clones and leaves out a portion. The sample includes 55,000 to 80,000 clones, roughly 89% of them seen just once. Sequencing was carried out using peripheral blood. These receptors were taken from a man aged 50 to 60 with active COVID-19.

CDR3 DNA: TGTGCCAGCAGCCTCGGGACTCTTTCCTACAATGAGCAGTTCTTC. Translation gives CASSLGTLSYNEQFF. The rearrangement joins TRBV3-1 (or the pseudogene TRBV3-2) to TRBJ2-1; tentatively, D is TRBD2 (6 bases). Germline V CDR1 and CDR2: LGHDT, YNNKEL (reference sequence). The length of the CDR3 is 15 residues. V was cut by 4 bases and J by 1 base, with 11 bases left in between.

This clone was detected a few times. The chain links TRBV29-1 to TRBJ2-7; 10 bases fit TRBD1. Per the germline V gene, CDR1 is SQVTM and CDR2 is ANQGSEA. The CDR3 spans 14 residues. The V and J ends lost 5 bases and 3 bases, in that order; junction bases with no gene match: 7. The CDR3 sequence is CSVSGQGDYYEQYF. As DNA, the CDR3 is TGCAGCGTTTCCGGACAGGGGGATTACTACGAGCAGTACTTC.

J is TRBJ1-1 and V is TRBV29-1, with TRBD1 as a possible D gene (6 bases). The ends were cut back, 4 bases at V and 0 bases at J, with 12 bases in the middle. CDR3 size: 14 residues. Germline-derived CDR1 and CDR2 are SQVTM and ANQGSEA. The CDR3 DNA sequence: TGCAGCGTTGGGTCAGGGGAGATGAACACTGAAGCTTTCTTT. This gives the protein CSVGSGEMNTEAFF.

The J gene is TRBJ2-7, the V gene TRBV6-2 or TRBV6-3; 9 positions match TRBD1. The J segment lost 1 base and the V segment lost 4 bases, leaving 5 bases of the junction unmatched. The CDR3 is 15 residues long. The germline CDR1 and CDR2 sequences are MNHEY and SVGEGT. CDR3: CASSSPGQGSYEQYF. The CDR3 DNA reads TGTGCCAGCAGTTCGCCCGGACAGGGGTCCTACGAGCAGTACTTC.

The V gene is TRBV10-2, the J gene TRBJ1-4; 7 nucleotides align to TRBD1. V was clipped by 3 bases and J by 5 bases; unmatched bases: 3. Germline V lookup: CDR1 WSHSY, CDR2 SAAADI. The CDR3 covers 14 residues. The CDR3, as DNA: TGCGCCAGCAGTGACAGGGGGAGGAATGAAAAACTGTTTTTT. This codes for CASSDRGRNEKLFF.

In DNA, the CDR3 is TGTGCTAGTGGTTCCCTTTTGAGAGAGCAACCTTCTATTCGGCACAGCGAGCAGTACTTC. It translates to CASGSLLREQPSIRHSEQYF. The V call is TRBV12-5, the J call TRBJ2-7; no reliable D call. Germline CDR1 reads LGHNT; CDR2 reads FRNRAP. The CDR3 length is 20 residues. The ends were cut back, 4 bases at V and 6 bases at J, with 34 bases in the middle.

This clone was seen a single time. The chain joins TRBV5-5 to TRBJ1-2; TRBD1 is a possible D gene (5 bases). V lost 1 base and J lost 8, with 12 bases in between. The CDR3 is made up of 13 amino acids. Germline V gives CDR1 SGHKS, CDR2 YYEKEE (reference sequence). CDR3 bases: TGTGCCAGCAGCTTGTCAGGGCTTAACGGCTACACCTTC. Amino acid sequence: CASSLSGLNGYTF.

This rearrangement joins TRBV19 to TRBJ1-1, with a tentative D call TRBD1 (6 bases). V was cut by 3 bases and J by 6 bases, with 11 bases left in between. Germline V gives CDR1 LNHDA, CDR2 SQIVND (reference sequence). The CDR3 spans 13 residues. CDR3 protein: CASSIQGFAEAFF. The CDR3 bases are TGTGCCAGTAGTATCCAGGGGTTCGCTGAAGCTTTCTTT. The entire variable domain, with the rest obtained from reference TRBV19 and TRBJ1-1, is as follows: DGGITQSPKYLFRKEGQNVTLSCEQNLNHDAMYWYRQDPGQGLRLIYYSQIVNDFQKGDIAEGYSVSREKKESFPLTVTSAQKNPTAFYLCASSIQGFAEAFFGQGTRLTVV.

The chain uses TRBV4-1 and TRBJ1-5; D might be TRBD1 (5 bases). V was cut by 1 base and J by 5 bases, with 12 bases left in between. This CDR3 contains 15 residues. Germline-derived CDR1 and CDR2 are MGHRA and YSYEKL. The CDR3: CASSQGWGLYQPQHF. The CDR3 DNA sequence: TGCGCCAGCAGCCAAGGCTGGGGACTATATCAGCCCCAGCATTTT.

The rearrangement links TRBV9 to TRBJ2-7, with 8 bases identical to TRBD1. CDR3 length: 14 residues. V trimming: 6 bases; J trimming: 0 bases; junction bases outside the gene matches: 5. Per germline, CDR1 SGDLS and CDR2 YYNGEE. The CDR3 sequence: CASKSGTGSYEQYF. The CDR3 bases are TGTGCCAGCAAATCCGGGACAGGCTCCTACGAGCAGTACTTC.

The V gene is TRBV6-5, the J gene TRBJ1-3; D possibly corresponds to TRBD1 (5 bases). Trimming stripped 0 bases from V and 6 bases from J, with 9 bases between. The CDR3 sequence is 14 residues long. In germline, CDR1 is MNHEY, CDR2 SVGAGI. The CDR3: CASSYSTRENTIYF. CDR3 coding DNA: TGTGCCAGCAGTTACTCGACCAGGGAAAACACCATATATTTT.

CDR3 nucleotide sequence: TGTGCCAGCAGTTACAAGGGGGCCGGGGAGACCCAGTACTTC. It translates to CASSYKGAGETQYF. This sequence joins TRBV6-5 and TRBJ2-5, with 7 nucleotides matching TRBD1. The ends lost 2 bases at V and 5 bases at J; junction bases unmatched: 5. The germline V gene has CDR1 MNHEY and CDR2 SVGAGI. This CDR3 has 14 amino acids.

This clone was seen just once. This sequence joins TRBV4-1 and TRBJ2-1; 15 nucleotides line up with TRBD2. V trimming: 4 bases; J trimming: 10 bases; junction bases outside the gene matches: 8. The CDR3 covers 16 residues. Germline V gives CDR1 MGHRA, CDR2 YSYEKL. CDR3 residues: CASSPRTSGGAQEQFF. CDR3 DNA: TGCGCCAGCAGCCCTCGGACTAGCGGGGGGGCACAGGAGCAGTTCTTC.

The J gene is TRBJ1-1, the V gene TRBV28; 7 bases match TRBD1. CDR3 length: 15 residues. In germline, CDR1 is MDHEN, CDR2 SYDVKM. V dropped 4 bases and J dropped 5; count of bases not matched to a gene: 10. CDR3 sequence reads: CASSWPGGKGTEAFF. Written as DNA, the CDR3 is TGTGCCAGCAGTTGGCCAGGGGGAAAGGGGACTGAAGCTTTCTTT.

The DNA of the CDR3 is TGTGCCAGCAGCTTTTTTAGCGGGGGGACCGGGGAGCTGTTTTTT. Residues: CASSFFSGGTGELFF. V is TRBV7-8 and J is TRBJ2-2; TRBD2 matches 10 bases. Germline-derived CDR1 and CDR2 are SGHVS and FQNEAQ. This CDR3 has 15 residues. J lost 5 bases, V lost 3 bases, and 3 bases had no gene match.

V and J are TRBV7-9 and TRBJ1-1, with D possibly TRBD1 on 6 matching bases. CDR3 length: 17 residues. The V end was cut by 5 bases, the J end by 1 base, with 20 bases between. CDR1 and CDR2 (germline): SEHNR, FQNEAQ (reference sequence). The DNA for the CDR3 is TGTGCCAGCAGCACTCCGAGGTCAGGGGCCGGGAACACTGAAGCTTTCTTT. Translation: CASSTPRSGAGNTEAFF.

This clone was picked up a small number of times. The chain uses TRBV5-1 and TRBJ1-6; 10 bases agree with TRBD1. This CDR3 is 14 amino acids long. CDR1 is SGHRS and CDR2 is YFSETQ in the germline V gene. After removal of 4 bases from V and 9 bases from J, the junction contained 4 bases not matched to a gene. CDR3 nucleotides: TGCGCCAGCAGCCCGGACAGGGGGGCTTCACCCCTCCACTTT. Protein sequence: CASSPDRGASPLHF.

This chain uses TRBV14 with TRBJ1-2; no clear D gene. CDR1 and CDR2 (germline): SGHDN, FVKESK. V lost 4 bases to trimming and J lost 2 bases, with 17 bases between them. The CDR3 length is 16 residues. CDR3 residues: CASSPGLGRANYGYTF. DNA of the CDR3: TGTGCCAGCAGCCCAGGATTAGGGAGGGCCAACTATGGCTACACCTTC.